This T cell receptor beta chain was obtained from a study of graft-versus-host responses after intestinal transplantation. Irradiated, violet-dye-labeled stimulators (around 200,000) were plated alongside around 200,000 CFSE-labeled responders. Per the germline V gene, CDR1 is GTSNPN and CDR2 is SVGIG (reference sequence). V shed 8 bases, J shed 7 bases, and the junction held 4 bases outside the gene matches. The CDR3 length is 12 residues. This table comes from immunoSEQ multiplex PCR, and its TCRdb copy is limited to in-frame clones, with some not included. There are thousands of clones in the sample; approximately 30% occur only once, and 5.7% lies in the top ten.

The chain links TRBV30 to TRBJ2-1; 11 positions match TRBD2. This specimen was alloreactive CD4+ T cells from a mixed lymphocyte reaction culture, taken before intestinal transplant. Subset reported: CFSE-low proliferating T cells sorted from roughly 6-day pre-transplant mixed lymphocyte reaction (GvH or HvG direction). This receptor was taken from a human patient who received an intestinal transplant. Here the CDR3 DNA reads TGTGCCCGACGACTAGCGGGGAATGAGCAGTTCTTC. Translation: CARRLAGNEQFF.